Sequencing of this T cell receptor beta chain was carried out in a study of post-analysis software for immune sequencing data. At the level of the study: Secondary progressive, relapsing-remitting and progressive-relapsing multiple sclerosis were among the included disease courses. Regarding the study as a whole: People with multiple sclerosis had a significantly lower normalized Chao1 diversity than controls did. Comparison of patients with controls showed about 5 TRBV segments more frequent in patients, TRBV5-6, TRBV5-1 and TRBV20-1 among them.

With 5 bases removed from V and 0 bases from J, the gap between germline ends came to 14 bases. Germline V CDR1 and CDR2: DFQATT, SNEGSKA (reference sequence). The CDR3 extends over 14 amino acids. Sequencing libraries made from TCR beta cDNA carried unique molecular identifiers. Out of about 0.9 to 11 million T cells, 470,000 or so cDNA molecules were generated. One entry per CDR3 protein results from TCRdb running MiXCR on the PCR reads. The table includes hundreds of thousands of distinct CDR3 sequences, 36% detected once. A remark on this clonotype: Antigen: not known.

This TCR came from a girl aged 5 to 17 with multiple sclerosis. The source material was blood. The chain carries TRBV20-1 and TRBJ2-7; possible D gene TRBD1, 6 bases. In DNA form, the CDR3 reads TGCAGTGCTTCTCCGGGACAACTCTCCTACGAGCAGTACTTC. This codes for CSASPGQLSYEQYF.